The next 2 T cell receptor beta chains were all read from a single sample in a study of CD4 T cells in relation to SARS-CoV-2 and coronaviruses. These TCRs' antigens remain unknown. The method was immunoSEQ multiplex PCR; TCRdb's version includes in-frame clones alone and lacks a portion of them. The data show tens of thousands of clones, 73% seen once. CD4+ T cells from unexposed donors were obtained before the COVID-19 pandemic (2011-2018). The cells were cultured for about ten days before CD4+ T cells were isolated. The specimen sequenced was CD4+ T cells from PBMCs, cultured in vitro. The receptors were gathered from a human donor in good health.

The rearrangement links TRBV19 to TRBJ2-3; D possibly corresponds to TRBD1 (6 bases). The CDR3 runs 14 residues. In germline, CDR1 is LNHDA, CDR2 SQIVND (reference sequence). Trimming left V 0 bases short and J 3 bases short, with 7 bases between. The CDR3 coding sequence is TGTGCCAGTAGTATAGAAACAGGGACAGATACGCAGTATTTT. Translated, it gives CASSIETGTDTQYF.

The CDR3 spells CASSRDGAGEEETQYF. DNA of the CDR3: TGCGCCAGCAGCCGAGATGGGGCGGGAGAAGAAGAGACCCAGTACTTC. This sequence joins TRBV5-1 and TRBJ2-5, with 7 positions matching TRBD2. Germline values: CDR1 SGHRS, CDR2 YFSETQ. The CDR3 is made up of 16 amino acids. The ends lost 4 bases at V and 3 bases at J; junction bases unmatched: 12. The full variable domain, rest sourced from reference TRBV5-1 and TRBJ2-5, is KAGVTQTPRYLIKTRGQQVTLSCSPISGHRSVSWYQQTPGQGLQFLFEYFSETQRNKGNFPGRFSGRQFSNSRSEMNVSTLELGDSALYLCASSRDGAGEEETQYFGPGTRLLVL.